This TCR beta chain was obtained from a study of OX40 agonist ivuxolimab in advanced cancers. Across the whole study: Patients received ivuxolimab, an agonistic anti-OX40 (CD134) antibody.

A word on this clone: Its antigen is still unknown.

The assay was immunoSEQ multiplex PCR, and TCRdb's table has in-frame clones only and misses some. The repertoire holds tens of thousands of clones, around 86% seen once, with roughly 0.5% in the top ten. Germline-derived CDR1 and CDR2 are MGHDK and SYGVNS. This CDR3 has 14 residues. Trimming removed 6 bases from V and 2 bases from J; junction bases left unmatched: 4. Whole-study findings and limits: With doses of 0.1 to 3.0 mg/kg, CD4+ and CD8+ blood T cells had undergone clonal expansion by week 6.

Blood draws occurred at baseline, cycle 4 day 1, and cycle 7 day 1. The clonotype originates from an adult with an advanced solid tumor such as melanoma, head and neck, liver or kidney cancer. Sequences were derived from CD4+ or CD8+ T cells sorted from blood, sampled in a trial of the OX40 agonist ivuxolimab. V gene TRBV25-1 combines with J gene TRBJ2-3; 8 bases map to TRBD2. This chain's CDR3 is CASRDGGATDTQYF. The CDR3 bases are TGTGCCAGCAGGGACGGGGGGGCCACAGATACGCAGTATTTT.